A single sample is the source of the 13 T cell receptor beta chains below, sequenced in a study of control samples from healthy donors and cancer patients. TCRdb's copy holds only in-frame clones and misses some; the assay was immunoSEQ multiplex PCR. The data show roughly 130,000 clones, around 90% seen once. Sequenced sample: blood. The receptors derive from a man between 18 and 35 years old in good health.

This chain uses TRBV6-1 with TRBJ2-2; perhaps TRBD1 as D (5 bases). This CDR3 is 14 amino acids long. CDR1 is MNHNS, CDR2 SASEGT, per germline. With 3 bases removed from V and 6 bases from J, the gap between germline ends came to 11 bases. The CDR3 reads CASSDRVGSGELFF. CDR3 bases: TGTGCCAGCAGTGACAGGGTTGGTTCCGGGGAGCTGTTTTTT.

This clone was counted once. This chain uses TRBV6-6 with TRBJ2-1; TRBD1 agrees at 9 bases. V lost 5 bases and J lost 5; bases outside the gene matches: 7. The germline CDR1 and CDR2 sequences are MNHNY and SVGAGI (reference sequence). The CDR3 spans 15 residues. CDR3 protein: CASSRNRGRHNEQFF. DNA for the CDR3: TGTGCCAGCAGTAGGAACAGGGGGCGGCACAATGAGCAGTTCTTC.

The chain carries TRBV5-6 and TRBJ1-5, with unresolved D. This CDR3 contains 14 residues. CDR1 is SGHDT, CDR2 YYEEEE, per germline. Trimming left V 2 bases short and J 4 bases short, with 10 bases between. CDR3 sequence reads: CASSFYRGNQPQHF. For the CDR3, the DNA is TGTGCCAGCAGCTTCTACAGAGGGAATCAGCCCCAGCATTTT.

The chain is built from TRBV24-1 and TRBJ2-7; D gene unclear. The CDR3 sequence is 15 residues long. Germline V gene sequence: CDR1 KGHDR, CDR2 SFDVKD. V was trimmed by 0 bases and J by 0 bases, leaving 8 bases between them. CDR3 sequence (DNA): TGTGCCACCAGTGATTTGCAACACGTCTCCTACGAGCAGTACTTC. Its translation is CATSDLQHVSYEQYF.

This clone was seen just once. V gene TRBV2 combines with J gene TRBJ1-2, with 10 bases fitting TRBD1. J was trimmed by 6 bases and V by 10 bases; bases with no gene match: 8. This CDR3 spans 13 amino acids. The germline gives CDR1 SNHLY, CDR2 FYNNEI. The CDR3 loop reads CANYPGTGDGYTF. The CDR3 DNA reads TGTGCCAACTACCCCGGGACAGGGGATGGCTACACCTTC.

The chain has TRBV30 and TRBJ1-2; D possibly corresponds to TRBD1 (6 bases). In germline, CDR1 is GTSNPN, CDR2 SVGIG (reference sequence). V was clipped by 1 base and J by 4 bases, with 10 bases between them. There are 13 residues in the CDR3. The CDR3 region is CAWSAGAGYGYTF. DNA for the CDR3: TGTGCCTGGAGTGCAGGGGCCGGCTATGGCTACACCTTC.

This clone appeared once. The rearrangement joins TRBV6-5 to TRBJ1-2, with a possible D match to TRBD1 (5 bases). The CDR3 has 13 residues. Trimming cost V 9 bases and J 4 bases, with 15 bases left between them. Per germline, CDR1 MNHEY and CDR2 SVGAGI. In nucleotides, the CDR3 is TGTGCCAGTTGGACGGGGCGCTTCTATGGCTACACCTTC. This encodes CASWTGRFYGYTF.

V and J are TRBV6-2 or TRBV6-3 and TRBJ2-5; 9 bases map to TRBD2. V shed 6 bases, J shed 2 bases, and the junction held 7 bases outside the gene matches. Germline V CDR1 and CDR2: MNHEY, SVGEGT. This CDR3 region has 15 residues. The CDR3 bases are TGTGCCAGCAGCAAATTGACTAGCGGACAAGAGACCCAGTACTTC. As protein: CASSKLTSGQETQYF.

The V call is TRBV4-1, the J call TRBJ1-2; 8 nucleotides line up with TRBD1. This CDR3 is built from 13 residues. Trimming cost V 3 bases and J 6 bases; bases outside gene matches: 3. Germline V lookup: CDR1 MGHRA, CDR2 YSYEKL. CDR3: CASSHTGGDGYTF. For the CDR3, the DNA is TGCGCCAGCAGCCATACAGGGGGGGATGGCTACACCTTC.

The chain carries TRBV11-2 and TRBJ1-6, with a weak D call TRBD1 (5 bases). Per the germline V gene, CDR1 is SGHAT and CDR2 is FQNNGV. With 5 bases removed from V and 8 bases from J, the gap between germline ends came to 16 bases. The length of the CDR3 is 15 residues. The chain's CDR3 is CASSRLGTVDSPLHF. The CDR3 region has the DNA TGTGCCAGCAGCCGACTCGGGACGGTAGATTCACCCCTCCACTTT.

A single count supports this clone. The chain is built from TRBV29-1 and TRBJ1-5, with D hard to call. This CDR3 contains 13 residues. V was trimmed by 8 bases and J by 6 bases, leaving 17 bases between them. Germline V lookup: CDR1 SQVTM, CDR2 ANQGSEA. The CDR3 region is CSFNRAAGQPQHF. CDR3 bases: TGCAGCTTCAACCGGGCCGCGGGTCAGCCCCAGCATTTT.

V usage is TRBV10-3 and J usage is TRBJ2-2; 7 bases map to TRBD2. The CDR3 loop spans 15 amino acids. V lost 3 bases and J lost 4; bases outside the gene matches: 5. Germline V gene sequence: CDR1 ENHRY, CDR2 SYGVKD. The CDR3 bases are TGTGCCATCAGTGACCATTCGGGGGGCACCGGGGAGCTGTTTTTT. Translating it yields CAISDHSGGTGELFF.

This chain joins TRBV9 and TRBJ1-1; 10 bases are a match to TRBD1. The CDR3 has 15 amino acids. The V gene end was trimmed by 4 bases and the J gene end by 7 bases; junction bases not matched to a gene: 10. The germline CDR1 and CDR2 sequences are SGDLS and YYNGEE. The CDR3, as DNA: TGTGCCAGCAGCACCTCCGGGACAGGGGTGGTTGAAGCTTTCTTT. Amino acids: CASSTSGTGVVEAFF.